The following is a TCR beta chain sequence with its context. The table came from immunoSEQ multiplex PCR; TCRdb's copy has only in-frame clones and leaves some out. This repertoire shows about 6,600 clones, roughly four fifths found once; its top ten account for roughly 9.1%. Normal lung was taken at the farthest possible site, at least 3 cm from tumour. This record belongs to a study of immune cell composition in non-small cell lung cancer. Sequences were obtained from non-adjacent lung tissue. This receptor was identified in a human donor with non-small cell lung cancer.

The CDR3 sequence is CASTDSTAEAEKLFF. In nucleotides, the CDR3 is TGTGCCAGCACCGATTCGACAGCCGAGGCGGAAAAACTGTTTTTT. The rearrangement links TRBV7-9 to TRBJ1-4; D possibly corresponds to TRBD1 (5 bases). The germline CDR1 and CDR2 sequences are SEHNR and FQNEAQ (reference sequence). The CDR3 is 15 residues long. V was trimmed by 7 bases and J by 8 bases, leaving 20 bases between them. The full variable domain, its missing parts supplied by reference TRBV7-9 and TRBJ1-4, is DTGVSQNPRHKITKRGQNVTFRCDPISEHNRLYWYRQTLGQGPEFLTYFQNEAQLEKSRLLSDRFSAERPKGSFSTLEIQRTEQGDSAMYLCASTDSTAEAEKLFFGSGTQLSVL.